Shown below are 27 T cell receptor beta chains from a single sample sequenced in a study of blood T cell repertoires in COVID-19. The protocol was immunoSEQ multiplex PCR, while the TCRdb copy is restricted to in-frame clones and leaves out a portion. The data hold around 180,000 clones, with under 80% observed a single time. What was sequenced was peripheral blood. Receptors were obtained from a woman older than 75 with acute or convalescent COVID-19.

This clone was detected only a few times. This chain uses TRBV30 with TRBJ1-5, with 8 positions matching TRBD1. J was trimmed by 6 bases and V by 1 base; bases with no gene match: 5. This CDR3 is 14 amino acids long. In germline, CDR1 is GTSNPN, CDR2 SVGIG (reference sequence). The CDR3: CAWSEQGGVQPQHF. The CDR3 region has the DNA TGTGCCTGGAGTGAACAGGGGGGTGTTCAGCCCCAGCATTTT.

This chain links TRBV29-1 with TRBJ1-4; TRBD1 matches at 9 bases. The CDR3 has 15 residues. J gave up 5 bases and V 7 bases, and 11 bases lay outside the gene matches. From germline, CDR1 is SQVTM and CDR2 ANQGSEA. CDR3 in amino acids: CSATASGTGNEKLFF. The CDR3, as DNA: TGCAGCGCTACAGCCTCCGGGACAGGGAATGAAAAACTGTTTTTT. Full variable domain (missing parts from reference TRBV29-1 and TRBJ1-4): SAVISQKPSRDICQRGTSLTIQCQVDSQVTMMFWYRQQPGQSLTLIATANQGSEATYESGFVIDKFPISRPNLTFSTLTVSNMSPEDSSIYLCSATASGTGNEKLFFGSGTQLSVL.

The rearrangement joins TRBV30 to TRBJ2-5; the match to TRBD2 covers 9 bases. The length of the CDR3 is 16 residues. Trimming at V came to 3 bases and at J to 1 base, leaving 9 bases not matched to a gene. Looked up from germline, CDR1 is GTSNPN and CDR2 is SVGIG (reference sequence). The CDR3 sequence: CAWRAGLANLQETQYF. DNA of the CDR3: TGTGCCTGGAGGGCGGGACTAGCCAACCTCCAAGAGACCCAGTACTTC.

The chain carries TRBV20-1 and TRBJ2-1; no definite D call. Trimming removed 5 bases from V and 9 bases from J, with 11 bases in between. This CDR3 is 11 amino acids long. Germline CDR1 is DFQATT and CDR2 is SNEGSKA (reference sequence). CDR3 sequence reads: CSADPLFEQFF. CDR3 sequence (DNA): TGCAGTGCTGACCCACTATTTGAGCAGTTCTTC.

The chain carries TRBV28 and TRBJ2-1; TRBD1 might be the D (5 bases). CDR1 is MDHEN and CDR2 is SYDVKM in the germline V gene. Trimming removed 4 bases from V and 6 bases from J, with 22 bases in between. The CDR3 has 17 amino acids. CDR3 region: CASSWGGALAVVNEQFF. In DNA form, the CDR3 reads TGTGCCAGCAGTTGGGGTGGGGCGTTGGCAGTGGTCAATGAGCAGTTCTTC. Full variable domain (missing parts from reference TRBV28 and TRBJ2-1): DVKVTQSSRYLVKRTGEKVFLECVQDMDHENMFWYRQDPGLGLRLIYFSYDVKMKEKGDIPEGYSVSREKKERFSLILESASTNQTSMYLCASSWGGALAVVNEQFFGPGTRLTVL.

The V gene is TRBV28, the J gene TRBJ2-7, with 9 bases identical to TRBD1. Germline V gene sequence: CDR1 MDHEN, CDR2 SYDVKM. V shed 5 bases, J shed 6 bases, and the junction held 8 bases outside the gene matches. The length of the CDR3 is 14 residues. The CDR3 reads CASSTPMDRGEQYF. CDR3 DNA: TGTGCCAGCAGTACACCAATGGACAGGGGCGAGCAGTACTTC.

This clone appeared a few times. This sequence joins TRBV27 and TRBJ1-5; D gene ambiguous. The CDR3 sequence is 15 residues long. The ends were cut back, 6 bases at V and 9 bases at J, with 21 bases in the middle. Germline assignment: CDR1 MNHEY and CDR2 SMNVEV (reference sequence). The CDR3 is CASRPGGPQSGPQHF. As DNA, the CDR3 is TGTGCCAGCAGGCCTGGAGGACCCCAATCCGGGCCCCAGCATTTT.

In DNA, the CDR3 is TGTGCCAGCAGTTACTCACCAGGGACAAAAAATTCACCCCTCCACTTT. It specifies CASSYSPGTKNSPLHF. The rearrangement uses TRBV6-5 and TRBJ1-6; possibly TRBD1 for D (6 bases). The germline V gene has CDR1 MNHEY and CDR2 SVGAGI. The ends were cut back, 0 bases at V and 7 bases at J, with 13 bases in the middle. This CDR3 is 16 amino acids long.

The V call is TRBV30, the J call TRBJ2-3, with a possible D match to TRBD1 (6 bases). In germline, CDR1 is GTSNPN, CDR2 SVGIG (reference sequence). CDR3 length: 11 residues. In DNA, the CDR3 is TGTGCTCGGACAGTTCAGGATACGCAGTATTTT. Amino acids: CARTVQDTQYF.

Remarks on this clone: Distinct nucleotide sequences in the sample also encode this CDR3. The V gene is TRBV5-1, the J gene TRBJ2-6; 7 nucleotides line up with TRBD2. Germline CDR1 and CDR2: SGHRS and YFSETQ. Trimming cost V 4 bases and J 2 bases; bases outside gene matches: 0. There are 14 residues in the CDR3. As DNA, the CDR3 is TGCGCCAGCAGCCGGGGGGCTGGGGCCAACGTCCTGACTTTC. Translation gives CASSRGAGANVLTF.

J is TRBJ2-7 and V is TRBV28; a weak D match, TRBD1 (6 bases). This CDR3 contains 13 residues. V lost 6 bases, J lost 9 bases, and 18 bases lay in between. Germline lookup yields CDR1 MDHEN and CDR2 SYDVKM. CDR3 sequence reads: CASREDSNPRQYF. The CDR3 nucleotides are TGTGCCAGCAGGGAGGACAGTAACCCCCGGCAGTACTTC.

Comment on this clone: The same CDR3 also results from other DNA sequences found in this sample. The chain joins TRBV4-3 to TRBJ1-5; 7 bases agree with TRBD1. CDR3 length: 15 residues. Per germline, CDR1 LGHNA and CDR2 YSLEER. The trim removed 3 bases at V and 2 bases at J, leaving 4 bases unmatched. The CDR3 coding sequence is TGCGCCAGCAGCCAGGCCAGGGGGGGCAATCAGCCCCAGCATTTT. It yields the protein CASSQARGGNQPQHF.

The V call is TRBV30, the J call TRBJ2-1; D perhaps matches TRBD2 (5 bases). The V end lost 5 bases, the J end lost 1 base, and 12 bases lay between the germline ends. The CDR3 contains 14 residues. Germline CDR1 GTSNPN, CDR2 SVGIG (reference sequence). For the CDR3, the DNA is TGTGCCTGGGCCTCCCGGGGATCCTACAATGAGCAGTTCTTC. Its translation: CAWASRGSYNEQFF.

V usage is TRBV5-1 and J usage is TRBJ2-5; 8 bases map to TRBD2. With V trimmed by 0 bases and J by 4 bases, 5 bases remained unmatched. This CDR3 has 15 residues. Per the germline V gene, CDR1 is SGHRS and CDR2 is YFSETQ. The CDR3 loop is CASSLVAGSLETQYF. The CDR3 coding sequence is TGCGCCAGCAGCTTGGTAGCGGGATCGTTAGAGACCCAGTACTTC.

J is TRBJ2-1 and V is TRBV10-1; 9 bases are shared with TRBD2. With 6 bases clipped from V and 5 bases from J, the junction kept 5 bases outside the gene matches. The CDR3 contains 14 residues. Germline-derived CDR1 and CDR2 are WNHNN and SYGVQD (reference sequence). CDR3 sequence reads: CASSSSGEHNEQFF. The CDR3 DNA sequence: TGCGCCAGCAGCTCTAGCGGGGAACACAATGAGCAGTTCTTC.

Here the CDR3 DNA reads TGCAGTGCTAGTCCAGGGCACGGTCAGCCCCAGCATTTT. Encoded protein: CSASPGHGQPQHF. This chain links TRBV20-1 with TRBJ1-5, with D possibly being TRBD1 (5 bases). In germline, CDR1 is DFQATT, CDR2 SNEGSKA (reference sequence). V was shortened by 3 bases and J by 6 bases, with 12 bases between the two germline ends. The CDR3 has 13 amino acids.

The DNA of the CDR3 is TGTGCCAGCAGCTCCAAGGACTGGGCAGATACGCAGTATTTT. Its translation is CASSSKDWADTQYF. The chain joins TRBV11-3 to TRBJ2-3; weak D call: TRBD2 (5 bases). This CDR3 is built from 14 residues. Germline CDR1 SGHNT, CDR2 YENEEA. Trimming removed 4 bases at V and 4 bases at J, with 12 bases between.

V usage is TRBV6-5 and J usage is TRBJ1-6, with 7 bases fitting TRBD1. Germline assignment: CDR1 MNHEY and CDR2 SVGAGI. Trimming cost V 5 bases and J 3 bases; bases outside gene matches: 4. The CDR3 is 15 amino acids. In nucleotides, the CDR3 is TGTGCCAGCAGTAGGGGGCATGACTATAATTCACCCCTCCACTTT. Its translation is CASSRGHDYNSPLHF.

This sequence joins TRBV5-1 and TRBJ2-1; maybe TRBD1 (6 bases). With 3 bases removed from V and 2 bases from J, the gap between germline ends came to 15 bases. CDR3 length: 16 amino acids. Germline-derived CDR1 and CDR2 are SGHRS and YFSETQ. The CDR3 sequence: CASSWIGGQTYNEQFF. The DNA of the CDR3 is TGCGCCAGCAGCTGGATCGGAGGACAGACCTACAATGAGCAGTTCTTC. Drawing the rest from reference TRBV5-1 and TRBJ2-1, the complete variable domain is KAGVTQTPRYLIKTRGQQVTLSCSPISGHRSVSWYQQTPGQGLQFLFEYFSETQRNKGNFPGRFSGRQFSNSRSEMNVSTLELGDSALYLCASSWIGGQTYNEQFFGPGTRLTVL.

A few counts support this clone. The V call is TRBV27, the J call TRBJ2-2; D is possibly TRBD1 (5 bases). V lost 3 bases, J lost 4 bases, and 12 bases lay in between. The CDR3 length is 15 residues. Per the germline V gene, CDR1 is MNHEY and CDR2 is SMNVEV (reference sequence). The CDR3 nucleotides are TGTGCCAGCAGTTTTTATACTGGGGCCACCGGGGAGCTGTTTTTT. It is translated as CASSFYTGATGELFF.

DNA of the CDR3: TGTGCCTGGAGCGCAGACTCCTCGGGAGAGACCCAGTACTTC. This translates into CAWSADSSGETQYF. The chain couples TRBV30 to TRBJ2-5; D remains ambiguous. Germline V gene lookup returns CDR1 GTSNPN and CDR2 SVGIG (reference sequence). The CDR3 loop spans 14 amino acids. The V end was cut by 3 bases, the J end by 4 bases, with 15 bases between.

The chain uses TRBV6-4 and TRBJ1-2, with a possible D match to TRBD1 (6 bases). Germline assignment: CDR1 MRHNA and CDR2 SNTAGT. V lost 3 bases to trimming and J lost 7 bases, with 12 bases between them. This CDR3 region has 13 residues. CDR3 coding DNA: TGTGCCAGCAGTGAGGACAGTTTTCGTGGCTACACCTTC. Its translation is CASSEDSFRGYTF.

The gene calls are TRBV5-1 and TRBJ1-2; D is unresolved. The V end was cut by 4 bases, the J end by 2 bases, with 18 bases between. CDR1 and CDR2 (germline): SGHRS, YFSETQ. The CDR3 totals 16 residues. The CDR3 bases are TGCGCCAGCAGCGCAGGAGGGAAGCCAGAAAACTATGGCTACACCTTC. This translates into CASSAGGKPENYGYTF.

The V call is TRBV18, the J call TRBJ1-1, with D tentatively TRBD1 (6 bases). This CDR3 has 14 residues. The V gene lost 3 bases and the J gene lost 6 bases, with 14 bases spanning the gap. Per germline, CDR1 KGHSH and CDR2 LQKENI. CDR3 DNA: TGTGCCAGCTCACCCTACAGGGAAGGGTCTGAAGCTTTCTTT. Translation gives CASSPYREGSEAFF.

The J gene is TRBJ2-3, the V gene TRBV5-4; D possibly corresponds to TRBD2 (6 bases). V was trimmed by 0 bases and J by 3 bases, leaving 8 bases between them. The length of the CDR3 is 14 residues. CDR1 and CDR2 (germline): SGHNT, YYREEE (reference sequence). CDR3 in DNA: TGTGCCAGCAGCTTGGAGGCGGGGACAGATACGCAGTATTTT. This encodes CASSLEAGTDTQYF.

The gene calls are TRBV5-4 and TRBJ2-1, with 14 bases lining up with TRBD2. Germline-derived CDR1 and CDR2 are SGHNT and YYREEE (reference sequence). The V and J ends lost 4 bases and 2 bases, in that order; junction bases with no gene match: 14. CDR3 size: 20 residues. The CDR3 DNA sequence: TGTGCCAGCAGCGGGGCCACCGGGACTAGCGGGAGAAATGCCTACAATGAGCAGTTCTTC. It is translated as CASSGATGTSGRNAYNEQFF.

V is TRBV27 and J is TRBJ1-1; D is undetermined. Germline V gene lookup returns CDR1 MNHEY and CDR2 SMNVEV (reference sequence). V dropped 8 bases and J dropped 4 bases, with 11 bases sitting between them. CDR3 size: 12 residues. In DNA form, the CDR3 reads TGTGCCAGCGGGAAAGCGGGCACTGAAGCTTTCTTT. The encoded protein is CASGKAGTEAFF.